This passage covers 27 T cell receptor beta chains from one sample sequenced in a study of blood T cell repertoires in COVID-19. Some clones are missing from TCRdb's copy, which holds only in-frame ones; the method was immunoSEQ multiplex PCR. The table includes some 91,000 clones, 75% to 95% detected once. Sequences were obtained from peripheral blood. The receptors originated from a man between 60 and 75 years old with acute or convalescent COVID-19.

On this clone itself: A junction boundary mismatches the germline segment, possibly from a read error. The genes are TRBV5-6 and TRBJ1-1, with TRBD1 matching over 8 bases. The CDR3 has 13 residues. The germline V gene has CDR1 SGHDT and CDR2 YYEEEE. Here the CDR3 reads CASSWDRNTEVFF. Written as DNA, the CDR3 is TGTGCCAGCAGCTGGGACAGGAACACTGAAGTTTTCTTT.

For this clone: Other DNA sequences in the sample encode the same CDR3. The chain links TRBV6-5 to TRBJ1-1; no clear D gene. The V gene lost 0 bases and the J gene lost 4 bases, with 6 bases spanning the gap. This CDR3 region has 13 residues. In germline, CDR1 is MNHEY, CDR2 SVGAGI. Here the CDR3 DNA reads TGTGCCAGCAGTTACTCGCGGGGCACTGAAGCTTTCTTT. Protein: CASSYSRGTEAFF.

CDR3 in DNA: TGTGCCAGCAGTGAAGGGGGGGAAGGCAGAAAACTGTTTTTT. It translates to CASSEGGEGRKLFF. The chain couples TRBV2 to TRBJ1-4; tentatively, D is TRBD1 (5 bases). CDR1 and CDR2 (germline): SNHLY, FYNNEI. The V and J ends lost 1 base and 10 bases respectively, with 13 bases between them. There are 14 residues in the CDR3.

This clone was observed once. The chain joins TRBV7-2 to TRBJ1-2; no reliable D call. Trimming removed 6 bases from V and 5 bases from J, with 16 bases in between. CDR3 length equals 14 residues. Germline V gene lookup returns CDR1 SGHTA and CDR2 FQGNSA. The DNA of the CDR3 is TGTGCCAGCAGGGACTTAAGCCAGGCATATGGCTACACCTTC. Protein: CASRDLSQAYGYTF.

The CDR3 DNA is TGTGCCAGCAGCCTGTTGGGGGGGATGGACAGGGGTGACACTGAAGCTTTCTTT. It is translated as CASSLLGGMDRGDTEAFF. This rearrangement joins TRBV5-6 to TRBJ1-1; 9 bases fit TRBD1. This CDR3 comprises 18 residues. Germline V gene data show CDR1 as SGHDT and CDR2 as YYEEEE. Losses at the gene ends were 4 bases for V and 3 bases for J; bases not matched to a gene: 16.

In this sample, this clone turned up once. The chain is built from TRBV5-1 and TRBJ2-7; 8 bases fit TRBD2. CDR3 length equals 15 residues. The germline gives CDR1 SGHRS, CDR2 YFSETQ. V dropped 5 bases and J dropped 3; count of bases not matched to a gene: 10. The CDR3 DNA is TGCGCCAGCAGAACCTCTCAGCGGGGGATCTACGAGCAGTACTTC. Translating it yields CASRTSQRGIYEQYF.

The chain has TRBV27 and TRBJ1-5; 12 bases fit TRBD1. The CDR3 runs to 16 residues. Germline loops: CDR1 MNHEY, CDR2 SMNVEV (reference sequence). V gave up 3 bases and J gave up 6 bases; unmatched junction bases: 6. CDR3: CASSFSGTGGTQPQHF. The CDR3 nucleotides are TGTGCCAGCAGTTTTTCCGGGACAGGGGGCACTCAGCCCCAGCATTTT.

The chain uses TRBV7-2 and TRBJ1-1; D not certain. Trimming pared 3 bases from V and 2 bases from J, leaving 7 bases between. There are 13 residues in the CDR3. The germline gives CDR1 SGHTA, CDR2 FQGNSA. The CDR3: CASSFRFNTEAFF. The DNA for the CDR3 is TGTGCCAGCAGCTTCCGTTTCAACACTGAAGCTTTCTTT.

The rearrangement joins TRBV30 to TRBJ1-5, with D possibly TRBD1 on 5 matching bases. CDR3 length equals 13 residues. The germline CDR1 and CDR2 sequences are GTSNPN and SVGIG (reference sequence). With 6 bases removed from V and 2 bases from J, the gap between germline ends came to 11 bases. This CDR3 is CACDGRGNQPQHF. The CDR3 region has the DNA TGTGCCTGCGATGGCAGGGGCAATCAGCCCCAGCATTTT.

CDR3 bases: TGTGCCAGCAGCTCCCAGGGGGTGTTACCTGGAAACACCATATATTTT. It specifies CASSSQGVLPGNTIYF. The rearrangement joins TRBV7-2 to TRBJ1-3; 7 nucleotides align to TRBD1. Trimming removed 4 bases from V and 2 bases from J; junction bases left unmatched: 8. The CDR3 is 16 amino acids. Germline CDR1 SGHTA, CDR2 FQGNSA.

CDR3 in amino acids: CASSPFGSSEAFF. The CDR3 coding sequence is TGTGCCAGCAGCCCCTTTGGTAGCTCTGAAGCTTTCTTT. The gene calls are TRBV7-7 and TRBJ1-1, with D unclear. CDR1 and CDR2 (germline): SSHAT, FNYEAQ (reference sequence). V gave up 5 bases and J gave up 6 bases, with 13 bases separating them. This CDR3 is built from 13 residues.

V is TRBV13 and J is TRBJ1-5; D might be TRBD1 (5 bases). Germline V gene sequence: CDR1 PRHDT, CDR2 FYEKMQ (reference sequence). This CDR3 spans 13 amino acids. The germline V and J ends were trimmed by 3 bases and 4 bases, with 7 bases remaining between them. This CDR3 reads CASSLDKNQPQHF. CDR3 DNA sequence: TGTGCCAGCAGCTTGGACAAGAATCAGCCCCAGCATTTT.

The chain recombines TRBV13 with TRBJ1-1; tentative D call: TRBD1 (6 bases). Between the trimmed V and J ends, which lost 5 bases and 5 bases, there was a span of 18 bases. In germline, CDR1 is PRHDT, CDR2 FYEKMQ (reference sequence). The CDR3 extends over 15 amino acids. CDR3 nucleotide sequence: TGTGCCAGCAGCCCCATACGGGGGGCGACGACTGAAGCTTTCTTT. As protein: CASSPIRGATTEAFF.

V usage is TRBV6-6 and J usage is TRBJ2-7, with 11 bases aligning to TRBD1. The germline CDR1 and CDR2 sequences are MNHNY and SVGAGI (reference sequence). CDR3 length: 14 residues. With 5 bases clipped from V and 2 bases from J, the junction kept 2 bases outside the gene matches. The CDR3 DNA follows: TGTGCCAGCAGTCAGGGACAGGGGGCCTACGAGCAGTACGTC. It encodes CASSQGQGAYEQYV.

CDR3 nucleotide sequence: TGTGCCAGCAGCCCAGGGCGGGAGACCCAGTACTTC. Its protein is CASSPGRETQYF. V and J are TRBV7-9 and TRBJ2-5, with D possibly TRBD1 on 5 matching bases. The length of the CDR3 is 12 residues. Per the germline V gene, CDR1 is SEHNR and CDR2 is FQNEAQ (reference sequence). Trimming removed 5 bases from V and 5 bases from J, with 9 bases in between.

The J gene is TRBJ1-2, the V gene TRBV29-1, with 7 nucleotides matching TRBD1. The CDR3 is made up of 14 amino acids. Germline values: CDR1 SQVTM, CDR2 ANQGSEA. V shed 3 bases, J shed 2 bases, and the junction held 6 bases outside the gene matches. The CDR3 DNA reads TGCAGCGTTGATTTGGGGGACAGCAACTATGGCTACACCTTC. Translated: CSVDLGDSNYGYTF.

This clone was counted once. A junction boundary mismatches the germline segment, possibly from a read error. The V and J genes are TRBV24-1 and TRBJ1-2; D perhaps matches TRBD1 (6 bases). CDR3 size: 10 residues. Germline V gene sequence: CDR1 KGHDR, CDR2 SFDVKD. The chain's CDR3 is CATRVYQGSF. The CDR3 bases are TGTGCCACCAGGGTCTATCAGGGGTCATTC.

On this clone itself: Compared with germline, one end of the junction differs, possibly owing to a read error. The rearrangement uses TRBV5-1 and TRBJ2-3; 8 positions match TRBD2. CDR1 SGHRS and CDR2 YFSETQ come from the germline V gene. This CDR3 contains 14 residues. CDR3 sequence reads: CASSLGLVTDTQYF. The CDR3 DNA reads TGCGCCAGCAGTTTGGGACTAGTTACAGATACGCAGTATTTT.

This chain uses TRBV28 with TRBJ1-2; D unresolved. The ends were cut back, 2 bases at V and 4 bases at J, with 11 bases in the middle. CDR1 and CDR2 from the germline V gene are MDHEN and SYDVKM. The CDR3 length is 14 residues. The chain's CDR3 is CASSLGRASYGYTF. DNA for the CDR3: TGTGCCAGCAGTTTAGGGAGGGCCAGCTATGGCTACACCTTC.

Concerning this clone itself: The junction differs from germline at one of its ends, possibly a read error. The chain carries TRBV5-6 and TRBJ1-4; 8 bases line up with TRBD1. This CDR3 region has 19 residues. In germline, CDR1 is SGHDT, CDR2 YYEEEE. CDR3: CASSRRTGSSRITNEKLFF. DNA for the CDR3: TGTGCCAGCAGCCGAAGGACAGGGAGTTCCCGGATCACTAATGAAAAGCTGTTTTTT.

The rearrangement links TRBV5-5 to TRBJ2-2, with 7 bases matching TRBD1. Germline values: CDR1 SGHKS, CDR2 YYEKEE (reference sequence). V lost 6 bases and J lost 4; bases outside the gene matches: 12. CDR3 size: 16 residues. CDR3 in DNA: TGTGCCAGCACCGCGGTGAGGGGGCCGGGCACCGGGGAGCTGTTTTTT. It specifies CASTAVRGPGTGELFF. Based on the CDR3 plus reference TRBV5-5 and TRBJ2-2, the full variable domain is DAGVTQSPTHLIKTRGQQVTLRCSPISGHKSVSWYQQVLGQGPQFIFQYYEKEERGRGNFPDRFSARQFPNYSSELNVNALLLGDSALYLCASTAVRGPGTGELFFGEGSRLTVL.

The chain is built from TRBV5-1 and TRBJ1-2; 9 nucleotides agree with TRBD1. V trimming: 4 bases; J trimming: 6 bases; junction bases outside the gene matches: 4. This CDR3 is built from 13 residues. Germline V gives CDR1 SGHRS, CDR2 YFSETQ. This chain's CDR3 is CASSHTGGDGYTF. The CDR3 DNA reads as TGCGCCAGCAGCCACACAGGGGGCGATGGCTACACCTTC.

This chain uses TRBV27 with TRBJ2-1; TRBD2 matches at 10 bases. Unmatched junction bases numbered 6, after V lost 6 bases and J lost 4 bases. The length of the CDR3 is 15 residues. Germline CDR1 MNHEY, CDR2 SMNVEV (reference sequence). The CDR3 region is CASSSLAGNYNEQFF. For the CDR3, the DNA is TGTGCCAGCAGCTCACTAGCGGGGAATTACAATGAGCAGTTCTTC.

For the CDR3, the DNA is TGTGCCAGTAGTATGGATCGGGTCACTGAAGCTTTCTTT. Encoded protein: CASSMDRVTEAFF. The chain is built from TRBV19 and TRBJ1-1; D is unresolved. V shed 3 bases and J shed 4 bases, with 9 bases lying between them. Germline V gene sequence: CDR1 LNHDA, CDR2 SQIVND (reference sequence). The CDR3 runs 13 residues. Complete variable domain (other parts from reference TRBV19 and TRBJ1-1): DGGITQSPKYLFRKEGQNVTLSCEQNLNHDAMYWYRQDPGQGLRLIYYSQIVNDFQKGDIAEGYSVSREKKESFPLTVTSAQKNPTAFYLCASSMDRVTEAFFGQGTRLTVV.

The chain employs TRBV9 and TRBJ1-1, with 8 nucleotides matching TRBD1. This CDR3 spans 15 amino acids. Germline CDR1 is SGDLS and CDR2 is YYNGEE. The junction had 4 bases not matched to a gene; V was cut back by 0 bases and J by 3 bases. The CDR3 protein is CASSVALDRDTEAFF. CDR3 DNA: TGTGCCAGCAGCGTAGCGTTGGACAGGGACACTGAAGCTTTCTTT.

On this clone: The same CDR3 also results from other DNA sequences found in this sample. The CDR3 DNA reads TGCGCCAGCAGCTTAGACAGGGTGAACTATGGCTACACCTTC. Amino acid sequence: CASSLDRVNYGYTF. The chain employs TRBV5-1 and TRBJ1-2; TRBD1 matches 7 bases. This CDR3 is built from 14 residues. Looked up from germline, CDR1 is SGHRS and CDR2 is YFSETQ. V trimming: 2 bases; J trimming: 2 bases; junction bases outside the gene matches: 3.

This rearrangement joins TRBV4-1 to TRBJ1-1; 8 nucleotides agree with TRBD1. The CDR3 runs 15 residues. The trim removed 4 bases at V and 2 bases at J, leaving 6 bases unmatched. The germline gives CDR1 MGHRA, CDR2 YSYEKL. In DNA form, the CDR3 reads TGCGCCAGCAGCCCGGGACAGGACCTTAACACTGAAGCTTTCTTT. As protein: CASSPGQDLNTEAFF.